This TCR beta chain appears in the sequencing data of a study of cytomegalovirus exposure and HLA in healthy donors. Study results and limitations: The authors considered a cluster of highly shared sequence variants likely to be a sequencing artifact.

J was trimmed by 5 bases and V by 4 bases; bases with no gene match: 7. CDR1 is LGHNA and CDR2 is YSLEER in the germline V gene. The CDR3 is 15 residues long. As for this clone: The antigen is undetermined.

PCR primers comprised 60 Vbeta and 13 Jbeta primers. Generated by immunoSEQ multiplex PCR, the TCRdb table keeps only in-frame clones and is missing some. In the table there are about 130,000 clones, around three quarters of which are singletons. V is TRBV4-3 and J is TRBJ2-4; 8 bases agree with TRBD1. This sequence was found in a man aged 18 to 30 in good health and CMV-seronegative. Material: PBMCs. CDR3 sequence: CASSRAGTGQNIQYF. CDR3 nucleotide sequence: TGCGCCAGCAGCCGCGCGGGGACAGGCCAAAACATTCAGTACTTC.